The next 15 T cell receptor beta chains were all read from a single sample in a study of human T cells and chemical hapten exposure (dated by TCRdb to about 2021). Receptor libraries were prepared by RACE. Sequencing was performed on a NextSeq 500. Using fastp at Q25 and MiXCR, TCRdb reprocessed the public reads and kept productive beta chains. Rows are unified per CDR3 protein, each entry keeping the most common DNA and genes. The sample table lists approximately 84,000 distinct CDR3 sequences, 7% to 9% of them with a count of one. The top ten constitute less than 2% of the sample. Sample time point, as interpreted from the label and publication: healthy volunteer bleed at 6 weeks. Total RNA was isolated from unfractionated whole blood collected in Tempus Blood RNA tubes. The sequencing input was whole blood. These receptors all stem from a male donor in good health. Some clones in this sample may be carry-over from other donors' samples.

The chain combines TRBV10-3 with TRBJ1-4; D unresolved. CDR3 size: 15 residues. Trimming left V 2 bases short and J 11 bases short, with 18 bases between. Germline V gene sequence: CDR1 ENHRY, CDR2 SYGVKD. This chain's CDR3 is CAISEGSTPLPKLFF. The CDR3 region has the DNA TGTGCCATCAGTGAGGGGTCGACCCCCCTTCCGAAACTGTTTTTT.

This chain joins TRBV6-5 and TRBJ2-3, with D perhaps TRBD1 (6 bases). The ends were cut back, 6 bases at V and 0 bases at J, with 13 bases in the middle. Germline CDR1 is MNHEY and CDR2 is SVGAGI. This CDR3 has 15 amino acids. DNA of the CDR3: TGTGCCAGCAGGCCACAGGGCTATAGCACAGATACGCAGTATTTT. Protein product: CASRPQGYSTDTQYF.

This clonotype was observed many times. V and J are TRBV6-2 or TRBV6-3 and TRBJ2-1; TRBD2 matches at 9 bases. The trim removed 6 bases at V and 6 bases at J, leaving 12 bases unmatched. CDR3 size: 16 residues. The V gene's germline CDR1 is MNHEY and CDR2 SVGEGT. Here the CDR3 reads CASSPGGLAGVNEQFF. The CDR3 DNA is TGTGCCAGCAGCCCAGGCGGGTTAGCGGGAGTCAATGAGCAGTTCTTC.

This clonotype was recorded at least ten times. V usage is TRBV7-8 and J usage is TRBJ1-3, with D unresolved. The CDR3 length is 14 residues. The V end was cut by 1 base, the J end by 9 bases, with 13 bases between. CDR1 SGHVS and CDR2 FQNEAQ come from the germline V gene. The CDR3 sequence: CASSLGARTGTIYF. CDR3 in DNA: TGTGCCAGCAGCTTAGGAGCCAGGACGGGCACCATATATTTT.

This clonotype was seen a few times. The chain recombines TRBV3-1 with TRBJ2-3, with 11 bases fitting TRBD2. The CDR3 has 17 amino acids. Per the germline V gene, CDR1 is LGHDT and CDR2 is YNNKEL (reference sequence). Unmatched junction bases numbered 9, after V lost 5 bases and J lost 2 bases. The CDR3 coding sequence is TGTGCCAGCAGCTCCTCCAGACTAGCGGGGTTCACAGATACGCAGTATTTT. Encoded protein: CASSSSRLAGFTDTQYF.

The CDR3 loop reads CASLAGFGDTQYF. In DNA, the CDR3 is TGTGCCAGTCTTGCGGGGTTTGGAGATACGCAGTATTTT. The chain joins TRBV6-2 or TRBV6-3 to TRBJ2-3; D is possibly TRBD2 (6 bases). The length of the CDR3 is 13 residues. Trimming removed 9 bases at V and 5 bases at J, with 15 bases between. Germline V CDR1 and CDR2: MNHEY, SVGEGT.

This clonotype was picked up many times. The V and J genes are TRBV7-2 and TRBJ2-3; unclear D gene. V was shortened by 2 bases and J by 1 base, with 10 bases between the two germline ends. This CDR3 is built from 15 residues. CDR1 is SGHTA and CDR2 is FQGNSA in the germline V gene. The CDR3 coding sequence is TGTGCCAGCAGCTTAACCTACGGTGGCACAGATACGCAGTATTTT. This translates into CASSLTYGGTDTQYF.

This clonotype was counted a few times. The CDR3 nucleotides are TGTGCCAGCAGCTTAAAACGGACAGGGTCGGAAACAGATACGCAGTATTTT. This gives the protein CASSLKRTGSETDTQYF. The chain joins TRBV11-1 to TRBJ2-3; 8 positions agree with TRBD1. V lost 2 bases and J lost 3; bases outside the gene matches: 10. CDR3 size: 17 residues. Looked up from germline, CDR1 is SGHAT and CDR2 is FQDESV (reference sequence).

This clonotype showed up just a few times. V gene TRBV4-1 combines with J gene TRBJ2-7, with 9 bases aligning to TRBD2. Germline V CDR1 and CDR2: MGHRA, YSYEKL. The junction had 3 bases not matched to a gene; V was cut back by 3 bases and J by 6 bases. This CDR3 region has 13 residues. The CDR3 region has the DNA TGCGCCAGCAGCCACCAACTAGCGGGCGAGCAGTACTTC. Protein: CASSHQLAGEQYF.

This chain connects TRBV2 to TRBJ1-5; D is ambiguous. CDR1 is SNHLY and CDR2 is FYNNEI in the germline V gene. CDR3 length equals 13 residues. With 4 bases removed from V and 4 bases from J, the gap between germline ends came to 8 bases. CDR3 sequence reads: CASSASANQPQHF. CDR3 nucleotide sequence: TGTGCCAGCAGTGCCAGTGCAAATCAGCCCCAGCATTTT. Full variable domain (missing parts from reference TRBV2 and TRBJ1-5): EPEVTQTPSHQVTQMGQEVILRCVPISNHLYFYWYRQILGQKVEFLVSFYNNEISEKSEIFDDQFSVERPDGSNFTLKIRSTKLEDSAMYFCASSASANQPQHFGDGTRLSIL.

This clonotype appeared a few times. The V gene is TRBV25-1, the J gene TRBJ2-3; perhaps TRBD1 as D (6 bases). The V end was cut by 3 bases, the J end by 2 bases, with 12 bases between. Germline V gives CDR1 MGHDK, CDR2 SYGVNS. CDR3 length: 15 residues. For the CDR3, the DNA is TGTGCCAGCAGTGACCGGGACACCTCCACAGATACGCAGTATTTT. Translating it yields CASSDRDTSTDTQYF.

This clonotype was observed a few times. V is TRBV20-1 and J is TRBJ2-1; perhaps D is TRBD1 or TRBD2 (6 bases each). Trimming removed 0 bases at V and 4 bases at J, with 10 bases between. The CDR3 length is 14 residues. Looked up from germline, CDR1 is DFQATT and CDR2 is SNEGSKA (reference sequence). The CDR3 bases are TGCAGTGCTAGAGAGGGGGGCGTTTACAATGAGCAGTTCTTC. Its protein product is CSAREGGVYNEQFF.

The chain recombines TRBV6-5 with TRBJ1-1, with 7 bases that match TRBD1. J lost 5 bases, V lost 3 bases, and 3 bases had no gene match. This CDR3 is built from 13 residues. Looked up from germline, CDR1 is MNHEY and CDR2 is SVGAGI. DNA of the CDR3: TGTGCCAGCAGTTATTTCAGGGGGACTGAAGCTTTCTTT. Translation: CASSYFRGTEAFF.

This clonotype was recorded a few times. The DNA of the CDR3 is TGTGCCAGCAGTGTCCTACAGGGGGCGGGTGGCTACACCTTC. The encoded protein is CASSVLQGAGGYTF. J is TRBJ1-2 and V is TRBV6-1; 9 nucleotides line up with TRBD1. The germline V gene encodes CDR1 MNHNS and CDR2 SASEGT. There are 14 residues in the CDR3. V gave up 4 bases and J gave up 7 bases; unmatched junction bases: 7.

This clonotype has a handful of counts. The chain employs TRBV29-1 and TRBJ1-5; D is ambiguous. Trimming took 4 bases from V and 3 from J, leaving 7 bases between them. CDR1 and CDR2 from the germline V gene are SQVTM and ANQGSEA. The CDR3 covers 12 residues. CDR3 DNA sequence: TGCAGCGTTGGAGAGTACAATCAGCCCCAGCATTTT. This sequence encodes CSVGEYNQPQHF.